Sequencing of this T cell receptor beta chain was carried out in a study of T cell changes during pregnancy in multiple sclerosis. The V gene lost 0 bases and the J gene lost 9 bases, with 20 bases spanning the gap. The CDR3 length is 16 residues. The germline CDR1 and CDR2 sequences are MNHEY and SMNVEV (reference sequence). Data came from immunoSEQ multiplex PCR; TCRdb stores just in-frame clones and leaves some out. The table records tens of thousands of clones, about 93% of them present only once. The chain recombines TRBV27 with TRBJ2-5, with unresolved D. The TCR sequence derives from a female donor with multiple sclerosis, enrolled in a pregnancy study. Sequenced material: CD8+ T cells from peripheral blood mononuclear cells, taken in the third trimester of pregnancy. The CDR3 loop is CASSLSASLLTAAQYF. DNA for the CDR3: TGTGCCAGCAGTTTATCGGCTAGTCTGTTAACTGCGGCCCAGTACTTC.